These 27 T cell receptor beta chains share one sample of origin, sequenced in a study of cytomegalovirus exposure and HLA in healthy donors (dated by TCRdb to about 2017). Receptors were amplified or captured by the immunoSEQ multiplex PCR assay. For the multiplex PCR, a mixture combining 60 forward primers for TCR Vbeta segments and 13 reverse primers for TCR Jbeta segments was used. Drawn from immuneACCESS, this table holds only the in-frame rearrangements with V and J called that TCRdb kept. Clones are partly lost; checked studies trace under half to an unresolved V gene and leave the rest unexplained. In this sample the table shows roughly 190,000 clones, roughly 73% of which occur a single time. The ten top clones hold 1.5% to 2% of the sample. The sample taken for sequencing was PBMCs. These receptors all come from a woman aged 25 to 45 in good health and CMV-seronegative.

The V and J genes are TRBV5-5 and TRBJ2-3; unclear D gene. Between the trimmed V and J ends, which lost 0 bases and 0 bases, there was a span of 11 bases. The germline gives CDR1 SGHKS, CDR2 YYEKEE (reference sequence). CDR3 size: 16 residues. CDR3 protein: CASSLVPYSSTDTQYF. CDR3 nucleotide sequence: TGTGCCAGCAGCTTGGTCCCGTACTCTAGCACAGATACGCAGTATTTT.

V gene TRBV25-1 combines with J gene TRBJ1-3; D is unresolved. CDR1 MGHDK and CDR2 SYGVNS come from the germline V gene. V lost 7 bases and J lost 0, with 7 bases in between. This CDR3 has 13 residues. The CDR3: CASKTNSGNTIYF. CDR3 DNA: TGTGCCAGCAAGACAAACTCTGGAAACACCATATATTTT. Variable domain in full (rest from reference TRBV25-1 and TRBJ1-3): EADIYQTPRYLVIGTGKKITLECSQTMGHDKMYWYQQDPGMELHLIHYSYGVNSTEKGDLSSESTVSRIRTEHFPLTLESARPSHTSQYLCASKTNSGNTIYFGEGSWLTVV.

The V call is TRBV15, the J call TRBJ2-1, with D perhaps TRBD2 (5 bases). The CDR3 sequence is 15 residues long. Trimming pared 5 bases from V and 0 bases from J, leaving 11 bases between. Germline CDR1 LNHNV, CDR2 YYDKDF (reference sequence). Here the CDR3 DNA reads TGTGCCACCAGCCCAGCGGCTAACTCCTACAATGAGCAGTTCTTC. Its translation is CATSPAANSYNEQFF.

The rearrangement uses TRBV2 and TRBJ2-1; 8 bases align to TRBD2. The CDR3 is made up of 15 amino acids. V shed 5 bases, J shed 8 bases, and the junction held 11 bases outside the gene matches. CDR1 and CDR2 (germline): SNHLY, FYNNEI. CDR3 amino acids: CASSIRGGPMDEQFF. In nucleotides, the CDR3 is TGTGCCAGCAGTATTCGGGGGGGGCCAATGGATGAGCAGTTCTTC. Variable domain in full (rest from reference TRBV2 and TRBJ2-1): EPEVTQTPSHQVTQMGQEVILRCVPISNHLYFYWYRQILGQKVEFLVSFYNNEISEKSEIFDDQFSVERPDGSNFTLKIRSTKLEDSAMYFCASSIRGGPMDEQFFGPGTRLTVL.

This rearrangement joins TRBV27 to TRBJ1-2, with a possible D match to TRBD1 (6 bases). The CDR3 spans 16 residues. Deletions cut 7 bases from V and 0 bases from J, with 18 bases between. The V gene's germline CDR1 is MNHEY and CDR2 SMNVEV (reference sequence). The CDR3 DNA sequence: TGTGCCAGCAAGCCTGGGGGCTCACCAGCTAACTATGGCTACACCTTC. Translating gives CASKPGGSPANYGYTF.

V gene TRBV7-2 combines with J gene TRBJ2-3; 10 bases map to TRBD2. This CDR3 comprises 16 residues. CDR1 and CDR2 (germline): SGHTA, FQGNSA. The ends lost 1 base at V and 5 bases at J; junction bases unmatched: 6. CDR3 sequence: CASSLGSGLAKDTQYF. The DNA for the CDR3 is TGTGCCAGCAGCTTAGGTTCGGGACTAGCGAAAGATACGCAGTATTTT.

The chain is built from TRBV11-2 and TRBJ2-2; 9 bases fit TRBD1. The CDR3 extends over 16 amino acids. V lost 5 bases and J lost 4; bases outside the gene matches: 8. Germline V gene sequence: CDR1 SGHAT, CDR2 FQNNGV. The DNA of the CDR3 is TGTGCCAGCAGCCTGTGGACAGGGGAGCCCACCGGGGAGCTGTTTTTT. Amino acids: CASSLWTGEPTGELFF.

The V and J genes are TRBV7-7 and TRBJ2-7; D is possibly TRBD2 (5 bases). The V end was cut by 1 base, the J end by 1 base, with 17 bases between. Germline V gene data show CDR1 as SSHAT and CDR2 as FNYEAQ (reference sequence). CDR3 length equals 17 residues. The CDR3 loop reads CASSLGSWGEGSYEQYF. In nucleotides, the CDR3 is TGTGCCAGCAGCTTAGGCTCTTGGGGTGAGGGTTCCTACGAGCAGTACTTC.

The chain uses TRBV27 and TRBJ2-1, with D hard to call. Germline assignment: CDR1 MNHEY and CDR2 SMNVEV (reference sequence). Trimming pared 7 bases from V and 4 bases from J, leaving 14 bases between. The CDR3 is 14 amino acids. The CDR3 DNA reads as TGTGCCAGCACCCAGAGCGACCTATACAATGAGCAGTTCTTC. It codes for CASTQSDLYNEQFF.

The V gene is TRBV5-1, the J gene TRBJ2-7; D might be TRBD1 (6 bases). Germline V CDR1 and CDR2: SGHRS, YFSETQ. Between the trimmed V and J ends, which lost 0 bases and 3 bases, there was a span of 10 bases. The CDR3 length is 14 residues. In DNA, the CDR3 is TGCGCCAGCAGCTTGGATAGCAGGGGCTACGAGCAGTACTTC. This translates into CASSLDSRGYEQYF.

The DNA of the CDR3 is TGTGCCAGCAGTCCCCCGGGACTAGTGTCCTACAATGAGCAGTTCTTC. This translates into CASSPPGLVSYNEQFF. V is TRBV27 and J is TRBJ2-1; TRBD2 aligns across 8 bases. The CDR3 runs to 16 residues. V lost 5 bases and J lost 1; bases outside the gene matches: 7. Germline V gives CDR1 MNHEY, CDR2 SMNVEV (reference sequence).

This chain joins TRBV2 and TRBJ1-6, with 10 bases aligning to TRBD1. V lost 5 bases and J lost 9; bases outside the gene matches: 13. The length of the CDR3 is 17 residues. The V gene's germline CDR1 is SNHLY and CDR2 FYNNEI. In DNA, the CDR3 is TGTGCCAGCAGTCAAATACCGACAGGGGGCAGGCGTTCACCCCTCCACTTT. It specifies CASSQIPTGGRRSPLHF.

The chain joins TRBV6-4 to TRBJ2-7; the D gene is possibly TRBD1 (5 bases). Deletions cut 3 bases from V and 0 bases from J, with 6 bases between. Looked up from germline, CDR1 is MRHNA and CDR2 is SNTAGT. This CDR3 has 13 residues. CDR3: CASSEGPSYEQYF. The CDR3 DNA is TGTGCCAGCAGTGAGGGGCCCTCCTACGAGCAGTACTTC.

This rearrangement joins TRBV5-5 to TRBJ2-7; 11 positions agree with TRBD1. Trimming cost V 1 base and J 4 bases; bases outside gene matches: 7. CDR3 length equals 16 residues. Germline CDR1 reads SGHKS; CDR2 reads YYEKEE (reference sequence). The CDR3 loop reads CASSLQGTGGRYEQYF. The CDR3 DNA reads as TGTGCCAGCAGCTTGCAGGGGACAGGGGGTAGGTACGAGCAGTACTTC. The full variable domain, rest sourced from reference TRBV5-5 and TRBJ2-7, is DAGVTQSPTHLIKTRGQQVTLRCSPISGHKSVSWYQQVLGQGPQFIFQYYEKEERGRGNFPDRFSARQFPNYSSELNVNALLLGDSALYLCASSLQGTGGRYEQYFGPGTRLTVT.

This clone came up once. The chain couples TRBV5-1 to TRBJ2-2; weak D call: TRBD2 (5 bases). V shed 0 bases and J shed 4 bases, with 13 bases lying between them. In germline, CDR1 is SGHRS, CDR2 YFSETQ. The CDR3 extends over 16 amino acids. CDR3 loop: CASSLVERSGTGELFF. The CDR3 nucleotides read TGCGCCAGCAGCTTGGTGGAGCGGTCGGGCACCGGGGAGCTGTTTTTT.

The J gene is TRBJ1-2, the V gene TRBV6-1; D not resolved. Germline V CDR1 and CDR2: MNHNS, SASEGT. CDR3 length: 15 residues. In DNA, the CDR3 is TGTGCAAACACCGAGGATGGGAGGGAGGGTATAGGCTACACCTTC. Translation: CANTEDGREGIGYTF.

The V gene is TRBV27, the J gene TRBJ1-2; 8 bases align to TRBD1. The CDR3 runs 14 residues. With 6 bases clipped from V and 8 bases from J, the junction kept 11 bases outside the gene matches. CDR1 and CDR2 from the germline V gene are MNHEY and SMNVEV (reference sequence). The CDR3 region has the DNA TGTGCCAGCAGATCTTCCGGACAGGGAGGGGGCTACACCTTC. This gives the protein CASRSSGQGGGYTF.

The chain combines TRBV6-1 with TRBJ1-2; D gene unclear. V lost 6 bases and J lost 8, with 22 bases in between. The CDR3 runs to 15 residues. The V gene's germline CDR1 is MNHNS and CDR2 SASEGT. CDR3 nucleotides: TGTGCCAGCAGCCACTCGGGCGGCCCCACGGGAGGCTACACCTTC. Translation gives CASSHSGGPTGGYTF.

The chain is built from TRBV9 and TRBJ1-4, with 11 bases aligning to TRBD1. The CDR3 length is 14 residues. The J segment lost 8 bases and the V segment lost 3 bases, leaving 3 bases of the junction unmatched. Germline V gene sequence: CDR1 SGDLS, CDR2 YYNGEE. Written as DNA, the CDR3 is TGTGCCAGCAGCGCCGGGACAGGGGGAGAAAAACTGTTTTTT. Its translation is CASSAGTGGEKLFF.

V and J are TRBV28 and TRBJ1-2; D not certain. The germline CDR1 and CDR2 sequences are MDHEN and SYDVKM. The length of the CDR3 is 11 residues. Trimming shortened V by 8 bases and J by 4 bases, and 8 bases separated the two germline ends. The CDR3 sequence is CASGTGYGYTF. CDR3 DNA sequence: TGTGCCAGCGGAACGGGCTATGGCTACACCTTC.

The V call is TRBV19, the J call TRBJ2-3; 12 bases match TRBD1. The CDR3 spans 15 residues. V was pared by 4 bases and J by 6 bases, with 5 bases of the junction left unmatched. Germline CDR1 reads LNHDA; CDR2 reads SQIVND (reference sequence). In nucleotides, the CDR3 is TGTGCCAGTAGTACCGGGACAGGGGGCTATGATACGCAGTATTTT. Protein: CASSTGTGGYDTQYF.

The J gene is TRBJ2-1, the V gene TRBV7-3; TRBD2 might be the D (5 bases). This CDR3 spans 12 amino acids. Germline loops: CDR1 SGHTA, CDR2 FQGTGA. Trimming stripped 2 bases from V and 8 bases from J, with 7 bases between. CDR3 region: CASSLDGDEQFF. The CDR3 nucleotides read TGTGCCAGCAGCTTAGACGGGGATGAGCAGTTCTTC.

This clone was seen just once. The chain is built from TRBV27 and TRBJ2-1; 7 bases align to TRBD2. CDR1 and CDR2 (germline): MNHEY, SMNVEV (reference sequence). J gave up 3 bases and V 6 bases, and 11 bases lay outside the gene matches. CDR3 length: 16 residues. The CDR3 here is CASSRDYLTLYNEQFF. CDR3 DNA: TGTGCCAGCAGCAGGGACTACCTAACCCTCTACAATGAGCAGTTCTTC.

This chain joins TRBV19 and TRBJ1-6; unclear D gene. Germline values: CDR1 LNHDA, CDR2 SQIVND (reference sequence). The CDR3 loop spans 14 amino acids. The ends were cut back, 2 bases at V and 9 bases at J, with 11 bases in the middle. As DNA, the CDR3 is TGTGCCAGTAGTATATTTTGGGAGGGTTCACCCCTCCACTTT. Translation gives CASSIFWEGSPLHF.

With regard to this clone: The identical CDR3 is also encoded by other nucleotide sequences in the sample. This rearrangement joins TRBV4-2 to TRBJ2-7; TRBD2 matches 9 bases. Trimming removed 0 bases from V and 0 bases from J; junction bases left unmatched: 6. Germline-derived CDR1 and CDR2 are LGHNA and YNFKEQ. The length of the CDR3 is 17 residues. CDR3: CASSQEEVAGASYEQYF. The CDR3 nucleotides read TGTGCCAGCAGCCAAGAGGAGGTAGCGGGGGCCTCCTACGAGCAGTACTTC.

V and J are TRBV25-1 and TRBJ2-2, with D maybe TRBD2 (5 bases). The germline V gene encodes CDR1 MGHDK and CDR2 SYGVNS. The CDR3 contains 15 residues. The V end was cut by 3 bases, the J end by 1 base, with 9 bases between. CDR3 in amino acids: CASSDIGLNTGELFF. DNA for the CDR3: TGTGCCAGCAGTGATATAGGACTGAACACCGGGGAGCTGTTTTTT.

The chain joins TRBV11-2 to TRBJ2-1; TRBD2 aligns across 8 bases. The ends lost 7 bases at V and 1 base at J; junction bases unmatched: 6. Germline V gene sequence: CDR1 SGHAT, CDR2 FQNNGV. CDR3 length: 15 residues. In DNA form, the CDR3 reads TGTGCCAGCACCGGACTAGCCAAGTCCTACAATGAGCAGTTCTTC. Translating it yields CASTGLAKSYNEQFF.